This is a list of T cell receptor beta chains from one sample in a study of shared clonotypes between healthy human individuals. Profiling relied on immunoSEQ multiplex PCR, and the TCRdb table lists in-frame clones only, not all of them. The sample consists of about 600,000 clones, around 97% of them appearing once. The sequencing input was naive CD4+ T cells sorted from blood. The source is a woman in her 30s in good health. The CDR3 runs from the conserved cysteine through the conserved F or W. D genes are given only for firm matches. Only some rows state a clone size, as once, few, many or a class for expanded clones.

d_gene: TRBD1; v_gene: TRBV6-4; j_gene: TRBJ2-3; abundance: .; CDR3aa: CASSLQGATDTQYF; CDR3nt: TGTGCCAGCAGTTTACAGGGGGCGACAGATACGCAGTATTTT
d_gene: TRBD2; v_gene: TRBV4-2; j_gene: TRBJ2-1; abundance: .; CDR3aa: CASSPILAGDLYNEQFF; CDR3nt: TGTGCCAGCAGCCCTATACTAGCGGGGGACCTCTACAATGAGCAGTTCTTC
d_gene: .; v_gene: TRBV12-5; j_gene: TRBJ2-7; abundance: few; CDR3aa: CASGQSGRYEQYF; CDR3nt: TGTGCTAGTGGTCAATCGGGGAGGTACGAGCAGTACTTC
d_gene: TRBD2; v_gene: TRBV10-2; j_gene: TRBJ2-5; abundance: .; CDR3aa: CASSPGLAGGLLGETQYF; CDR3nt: TGCGCCAGCAGTCCAGGACTAGCGGGAGGCCTACTAGGGGAGACCCAGTACTTC
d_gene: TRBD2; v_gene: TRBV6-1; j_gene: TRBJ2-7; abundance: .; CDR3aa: CASSDSWREVPYEQYF; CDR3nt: TGTGCCAGCAGTGATTCCTGGCGGGAGGTACCCTACGAGCAGTACTTC
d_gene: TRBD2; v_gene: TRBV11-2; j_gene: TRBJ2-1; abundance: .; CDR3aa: CASSLGTSGYNEQFF; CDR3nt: TGTGCCAGCAGTCTCGGGACTAGCGGCTACAATGAGCAGTTCTTC
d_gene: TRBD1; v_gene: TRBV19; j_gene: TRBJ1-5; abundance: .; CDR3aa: CASSKGARNQPQHF; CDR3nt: TGTGCCAGTAGTAAGGGGGCTCGCAATCAGCCCCAGCATTTT
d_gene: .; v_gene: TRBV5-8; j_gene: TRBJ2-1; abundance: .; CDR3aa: CASGRTYNEQFF; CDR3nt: TGTGCCAGCGGGAGGACCTACAATGAGCAGTTCTTC
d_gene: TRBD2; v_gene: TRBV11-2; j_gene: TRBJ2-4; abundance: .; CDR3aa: CASSPRDSGGLAKNIQYF; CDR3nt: TGTGCCAGCAGCCCCCGGGATAGCGGGGGACTAGCCAAAAACATTCAGTACTTC
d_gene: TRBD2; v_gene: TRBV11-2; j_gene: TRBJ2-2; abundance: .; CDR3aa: CASSLVWVREGSTGELFF; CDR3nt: TGTGCCAGCAGCTTAGTTTGGGTCAGGGAGGGGAGCACCGGGGAGCTGTTTTTT
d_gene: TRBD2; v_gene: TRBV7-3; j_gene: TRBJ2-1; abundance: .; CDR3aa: CASSLSSGLYNEQFF; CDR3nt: TGTGCCAGCAGCTTATCTAGCGGGCTATACAATGAGCAGTTCTTC
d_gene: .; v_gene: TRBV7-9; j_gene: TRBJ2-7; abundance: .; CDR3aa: CASSPQGGQTTYEQYF; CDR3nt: TGTGCCAGCAGCCCCCAGGGGGGACAGACAACCTACGAGCAGTACTTC
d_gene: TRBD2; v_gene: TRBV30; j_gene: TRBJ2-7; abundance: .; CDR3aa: CAWSVYGGGKLKTYEQYF; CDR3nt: TGTGCCTGGAGTGTATACGGGGGGGGAAAACTCAAAACCTACGAGCAGTACTTC
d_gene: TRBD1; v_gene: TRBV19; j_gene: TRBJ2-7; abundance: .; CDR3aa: CASSRDRTGEQYF; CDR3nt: TGTGCCAGTAGTCGGGACAGAACGGGCGAGCAGTACTTC
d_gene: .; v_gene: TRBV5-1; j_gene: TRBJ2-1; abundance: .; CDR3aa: CASSPATGYEQFF; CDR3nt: TGCGCCAGCAGCCCGGCGACGGGGTATGAGCAGTTCTTC
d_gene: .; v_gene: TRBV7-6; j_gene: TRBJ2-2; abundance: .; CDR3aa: CASSFSTGELFF; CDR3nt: TGTGCCAGCAGCTTCAGCACCGGGGAGCTGTTTTTT
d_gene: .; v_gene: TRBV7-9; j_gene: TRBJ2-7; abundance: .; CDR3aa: CASSPASGEQYF; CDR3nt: TGTGCCAGCAGTCCGGCTTCGGGGGAGCAGTACTTC
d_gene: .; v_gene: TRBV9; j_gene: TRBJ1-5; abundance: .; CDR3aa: CASSPGRGGNQPQHF; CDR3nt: TGTGCCAGCAGCCCCGGACGAGGGGGCAATCAGCCCCAGCATTTT
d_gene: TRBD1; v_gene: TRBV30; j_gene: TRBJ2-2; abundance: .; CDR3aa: CAWSEGQGAPGELFF; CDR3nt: TGTGCCTGGAGTGAGGGACAGGGGGCTCCCGGGGAGCTGTTTTTT
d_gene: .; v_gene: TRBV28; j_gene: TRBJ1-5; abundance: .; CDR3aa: CAGSGKGRGNQPQHF; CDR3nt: TGTGCCGGCAGTGGTAAGGGAAGGGGCAATCAGCCCCAGCATTTT
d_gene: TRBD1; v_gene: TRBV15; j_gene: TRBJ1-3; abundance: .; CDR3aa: CATSRLRTGFAGNTIYF; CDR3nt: TGTGCCACCAGCAGACTACGGACAGGTTTCGCTGGAAACACCATATATTTT
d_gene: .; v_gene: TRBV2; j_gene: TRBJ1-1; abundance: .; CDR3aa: CASSRGTEAFF; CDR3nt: TGTGCCAGCAGCCGTGGGACTGAAGCTTTCTTT
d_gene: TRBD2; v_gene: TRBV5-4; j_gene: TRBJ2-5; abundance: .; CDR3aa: CASSQGVAGVRETQYF; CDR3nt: TGTGCCAGCAGCCAAGGGGTAGCGGGAGTACGAGAGACCCAGTACTTC
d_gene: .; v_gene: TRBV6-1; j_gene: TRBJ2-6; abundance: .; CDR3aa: CASSSSGANVLTF; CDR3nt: TGTGCCAGCAGTAGCTCTGGGGCCAACGTCCTGACTTTC
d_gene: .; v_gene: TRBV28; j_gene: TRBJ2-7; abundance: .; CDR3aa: CASSLVQGTYEQYF; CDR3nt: TGTGCCAGCAGTTTAGTACAGGGCACCTACGAGCAGTACTTC
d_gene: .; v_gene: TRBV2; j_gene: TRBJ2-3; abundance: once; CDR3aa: CASRGSRSDTQYF; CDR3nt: TGTGCCAGCAGGGGGAGTAGGTCAGATACGCAGTATTTT
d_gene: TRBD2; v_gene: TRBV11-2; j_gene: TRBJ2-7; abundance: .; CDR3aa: CASSSGLAGLYEQYF; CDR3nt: TGTGCCAGCAGCTCGGGACTAGCGGGGCTCTACGAGCAGTACTTC
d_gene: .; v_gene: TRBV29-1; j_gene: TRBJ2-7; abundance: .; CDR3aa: CSVDAGAYEQYF; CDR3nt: TGCAGCGTTGATGCGGGTGCCTACGAGCAGTACTTC
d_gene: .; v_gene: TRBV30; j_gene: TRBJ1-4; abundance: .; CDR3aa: CAWSGAIEEKLFF; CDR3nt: TGTGCCTGGAGTGGGGCTATAGAAGAAAAACTGTTTTTT
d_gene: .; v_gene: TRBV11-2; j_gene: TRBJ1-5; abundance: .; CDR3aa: CASSPSPGPNQPQHF; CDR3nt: TGTGCCAGCAGCCCGAGCCCTGGACCCAATCAGCCCCAGCATTTT
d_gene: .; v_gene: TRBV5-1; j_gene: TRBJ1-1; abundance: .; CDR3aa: CASSLRMGTEAFF; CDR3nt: TGCGCCAGCAGCTTGCGGATGGGGACTGAAGCTTTCTTT
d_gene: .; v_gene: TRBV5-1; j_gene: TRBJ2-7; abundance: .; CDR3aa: CASSRGTARGSEQYF; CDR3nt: TGCGCCAGCAGTCGCGGGACAGCCCGAGGGAGCGAGCAGTACTTC
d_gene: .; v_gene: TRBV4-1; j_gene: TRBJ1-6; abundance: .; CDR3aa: CASSQTPLSGVNNSPLHF; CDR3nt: TGCGCCAGCAGCCAAACCCCTCTAAGTGGGGTTAATAATTCACCCCTCCACTTT
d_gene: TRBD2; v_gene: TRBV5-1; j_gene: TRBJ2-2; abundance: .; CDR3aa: CASSLASGSGTGELFF; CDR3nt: TGCGCCAGCAGCTTGGCTAGCGGGAGCGGTACCGGGGAGCTGTTTTTT
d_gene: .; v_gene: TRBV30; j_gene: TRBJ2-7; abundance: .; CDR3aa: CAYSDRPPPYEQYF; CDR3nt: TGTGCCTATTCGGACAGACCTCCCCCCTACGAGCAGTACTTC
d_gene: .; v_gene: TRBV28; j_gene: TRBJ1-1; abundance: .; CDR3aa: CASSLGRENTEAFF; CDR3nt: TGTGCCAGCAGTTTGGGACGGGAGAACACTGAAGCTTTCTTT
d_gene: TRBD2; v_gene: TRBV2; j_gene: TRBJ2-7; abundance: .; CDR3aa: CASTLQTRGYEQYF; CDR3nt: TGTGCCAGCACCCTCCAAACGCGGGGGTACGAGCAGTACTTC
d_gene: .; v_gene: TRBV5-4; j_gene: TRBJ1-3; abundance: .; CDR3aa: CASSPSGGPDSGNTIYF; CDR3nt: TGTGCCAGCAGCCCAAGCGGAGGACCAGACTCTGGAAACACCATATATTTT
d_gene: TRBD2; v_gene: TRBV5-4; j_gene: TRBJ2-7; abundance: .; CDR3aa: CATRTSGGASRGQYF; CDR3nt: TGTGCCACCAGGACTAGCGGAGGGGCCTCTCGGGGGCAGTACTTC
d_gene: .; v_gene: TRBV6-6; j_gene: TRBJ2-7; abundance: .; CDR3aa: CASSQPLTNEQYF; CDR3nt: TGTGCCAGCAGTCAGCCTCTGACTAACGAGCAGTACTTC
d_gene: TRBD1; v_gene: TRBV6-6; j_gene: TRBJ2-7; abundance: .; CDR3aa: CASTRGPVDEQYF; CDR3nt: TGTGCCAGCACAAGGGGGCCTGTGGACGAGCAGTACTTC
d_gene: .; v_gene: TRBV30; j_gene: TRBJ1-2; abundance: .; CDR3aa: CASTPPGNYGYTF; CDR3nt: TGTGCCTCGACTCCGCCGGGTAACTATGGCTACACCTTC
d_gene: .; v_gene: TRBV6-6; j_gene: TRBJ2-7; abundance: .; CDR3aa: CASSTRTESLSYEQYF; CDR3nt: TGTGCCAGCAGTACCCGGACAGAAAGCTTGTCCTACGAGCAGTACTTC
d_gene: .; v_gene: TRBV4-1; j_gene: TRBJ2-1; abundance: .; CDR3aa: CASRKVAKDNEQFF; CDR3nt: TGCGCCAGCAGGAAAGTGGCGAAAGACAATGAGCAGTTCTTC
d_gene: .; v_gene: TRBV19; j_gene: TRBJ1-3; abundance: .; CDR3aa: CASSISPGSKSAGNTIYF; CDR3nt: TGTGCCAGTAGTATATCTCCGGGGTCCAAATCCGCTGGAAACACCATATATTTT
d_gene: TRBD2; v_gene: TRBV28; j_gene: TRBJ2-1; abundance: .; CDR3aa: CASGTSEGEQFF; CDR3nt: TGTGCCAGCGGGACTAGCGAGGGTGAGCAGTTCTTC
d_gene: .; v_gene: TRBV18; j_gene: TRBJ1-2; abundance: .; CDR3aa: CASSPDFQEVSLYGYTF; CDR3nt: TGTGCCAGCTCACCAGATTTCCAGGAGGTGTCTCTCTATGGCTACACCTTC
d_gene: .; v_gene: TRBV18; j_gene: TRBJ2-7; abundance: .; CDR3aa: CASSPQSSRSEQYF; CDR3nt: TGTGCCAGCTCACCACAGAGCAGCCGATCCGAGCAGTACTTC
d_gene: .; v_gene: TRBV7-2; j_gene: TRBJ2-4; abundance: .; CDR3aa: CASSLDSSKNIQYF; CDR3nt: TGTGCCAGCAGCTTAGACTCTTCTAAAAACATTCAGTACTTC
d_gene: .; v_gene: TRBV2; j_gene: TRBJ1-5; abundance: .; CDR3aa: CASSEAGGREQPQHF; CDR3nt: TGTGCCAGCAGTGAGGCCGGAGGCCGGGAGCAGCCCCAGCATTTT
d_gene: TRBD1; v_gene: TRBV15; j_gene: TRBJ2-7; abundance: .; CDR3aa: CATSRDRDRGYEQYF; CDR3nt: TGTGCCACCAGCAGAGATCGGGACAGGGGCTACGAGCAGTACTTC
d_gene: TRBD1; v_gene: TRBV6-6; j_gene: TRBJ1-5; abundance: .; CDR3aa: CASSPSTGYQPQHF; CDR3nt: TGTGCCAGCAGCCCCTCGACAGGGTACCAGCCCCAGCATTTT
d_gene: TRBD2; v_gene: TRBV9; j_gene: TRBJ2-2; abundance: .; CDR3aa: CASSVLRSSGVTNTGELFF; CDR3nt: TGTGCCAGCAGCGTTTTAAGAAGTAGCGGGGTTACGAACACCGGGGAGCTGTTTTTT
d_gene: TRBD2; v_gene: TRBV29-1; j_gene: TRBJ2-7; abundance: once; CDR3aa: CSAKGLAGEEMGYEQYF; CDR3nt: TGCAGCGCCAAGGGACTAGCGGGAGAAGAAATGGGCTACGAGCAGTACTTC
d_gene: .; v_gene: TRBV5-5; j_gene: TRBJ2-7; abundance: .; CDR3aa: CASRPWGFDEQYF; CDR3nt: TGTGCCAGCAGGCCGTGGGGTTTCGACGAGCAGTACTTC
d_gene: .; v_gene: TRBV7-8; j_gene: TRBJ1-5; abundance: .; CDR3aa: CASSSMGGKAQPQHF; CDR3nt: TGTGCCAGCAGCTCTATGGGGGGGAAGGCTCAGCCCCAGCATTTT